This T cell receptor (beta chain) derives from a study of T cell responses to AZD1222 COVID-19 vaccine. Findings and limits, study-wide: Donors in the cohort were predominantly white British and more often female, and clonal diversity was possibly underestimated. Across the whole spike, CD4 TCRs peaked at regions 160-218 and 743-854. Two doses of AZD1222 preceded a rise in Spike-specific TCR breadth and depth.

V shed 1 base and J shed 1 base, with 13 bases lying between them. The CDR3 loop spans 16 amino acids. Germline V gene lookup returns CDR1 LNHNV and CDR2 YYDKDF (reference sequence). The repertoire was sequenced with immunoSEQ multiplex PCR; TCRdb's copy has only in-frame clones and lacks some. Found here are around 170,000 clones, just over 85% of them singletons; the top ten hold more than 9%. About this clone: As yet, its antigen is unknown.

Some second doses came at about 4 weeks and others at about 12 weeks; these were pooled. The sample here was peripheral blood, taken 28 days after the second AZD1222 dose. The chain carries TRBV15 and TRBJ1-1; no definite D call. This sequence was found in an adult who received the AZD1222 COVID-19 vaccine. The CDR3 coding sequence is TGTGCCACCAGCAGAGCCCCGGAGACTAGGAACACTGAAGCTTTCTTT. It codes for CATSRAPETRNTEAFF.